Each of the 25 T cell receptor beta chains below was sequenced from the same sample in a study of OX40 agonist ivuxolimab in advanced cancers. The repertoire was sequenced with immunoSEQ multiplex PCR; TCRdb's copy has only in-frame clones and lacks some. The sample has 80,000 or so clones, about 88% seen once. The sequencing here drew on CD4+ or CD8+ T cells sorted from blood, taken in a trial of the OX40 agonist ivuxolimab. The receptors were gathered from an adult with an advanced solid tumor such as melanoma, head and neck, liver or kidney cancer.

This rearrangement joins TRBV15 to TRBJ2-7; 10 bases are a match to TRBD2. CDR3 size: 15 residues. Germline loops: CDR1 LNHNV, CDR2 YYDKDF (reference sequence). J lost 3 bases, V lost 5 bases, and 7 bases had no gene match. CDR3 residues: CATSPGWTSGYEQYF. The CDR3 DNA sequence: TGTGCCACCAGCCCGGGGTGGACTAGCGGCTACGAGCAGTACTTC.

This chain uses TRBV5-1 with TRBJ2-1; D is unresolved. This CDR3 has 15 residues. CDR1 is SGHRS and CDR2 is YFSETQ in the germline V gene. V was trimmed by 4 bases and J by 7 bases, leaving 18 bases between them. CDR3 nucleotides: TGCGCCAGCAGCCAACAAGGTGGACCCAATAATGAGCAGTTCTTC. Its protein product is CASSQQGGPNNEQFF.

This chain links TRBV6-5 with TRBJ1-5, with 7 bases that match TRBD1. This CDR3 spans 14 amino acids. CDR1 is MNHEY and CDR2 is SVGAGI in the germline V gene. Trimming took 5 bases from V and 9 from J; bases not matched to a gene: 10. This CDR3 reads CASSVDRAIGPQHF. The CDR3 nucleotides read TGTGCCAGCAGTGTCGACAGGGCTATAGGGCCCCAGCATTTT.

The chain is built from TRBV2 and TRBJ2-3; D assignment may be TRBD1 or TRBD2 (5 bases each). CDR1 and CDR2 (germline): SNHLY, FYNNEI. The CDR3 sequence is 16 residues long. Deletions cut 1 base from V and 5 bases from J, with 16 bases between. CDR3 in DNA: TGTGCCAGCAGTGAAGGGTCGGGACCTGCGATAGATACGCAGTATTTT. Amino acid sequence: CASSEGSGPAIDTQYF.

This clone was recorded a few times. CDR3: CASSPYRGSETQYF. The CDR3 nucleotides read TGTGCCAGCAGCCCATACAGGGGATCAGAGACCCAGTACTTC. The J gene is TRBJ2-5, the V gene TRBV7-2; 7 nucleotides agree with TRBD1. The germline V gene encodes CDR1 SGHTA and CDR2 FQGNSA. This CDR3 is 14 amino acids long. Unmatched junction bases numbered 7, after V lost 5 bases and J lost 4 bases.

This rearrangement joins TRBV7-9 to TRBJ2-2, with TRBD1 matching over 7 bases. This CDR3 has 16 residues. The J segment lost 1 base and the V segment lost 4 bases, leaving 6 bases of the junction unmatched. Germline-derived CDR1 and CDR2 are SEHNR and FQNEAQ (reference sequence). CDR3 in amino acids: CASSSRGGKNTGELFF. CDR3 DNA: TGTGCCAGCAGCTCTAGAGGGGGCAAGAACACCGGGGAGCTGTTTTTT.

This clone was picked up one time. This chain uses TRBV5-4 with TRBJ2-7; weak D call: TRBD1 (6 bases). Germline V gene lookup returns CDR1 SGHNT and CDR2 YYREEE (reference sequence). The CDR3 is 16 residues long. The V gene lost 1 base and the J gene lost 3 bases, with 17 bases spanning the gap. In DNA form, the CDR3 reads TGTGCCAGCAGCTTGTTAACCTCCCGGACAGACTACGAGCAGTACTTC. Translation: CASSLLTSRTDYEQYF. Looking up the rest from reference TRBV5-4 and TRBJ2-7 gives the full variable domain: ETGVTQSPTHLIKTRGQQVTLRCSSQSGHNTVSWYQQALGQGPQFIFQYYREEENGRGNFPPRFSGLQFPNYSSELNVNALELDDSALYLCASSLLTSRTDYEQYFGPGTRLTVT.

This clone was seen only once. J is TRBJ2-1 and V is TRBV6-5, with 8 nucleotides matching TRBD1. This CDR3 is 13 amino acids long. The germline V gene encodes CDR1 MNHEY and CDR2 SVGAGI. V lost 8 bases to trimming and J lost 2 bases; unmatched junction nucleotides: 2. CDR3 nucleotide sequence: TGTGCCAGCGACAGGGGCCCCTACAATGAGCAGTTCTTC. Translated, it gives CASDRGPYNEQFF.

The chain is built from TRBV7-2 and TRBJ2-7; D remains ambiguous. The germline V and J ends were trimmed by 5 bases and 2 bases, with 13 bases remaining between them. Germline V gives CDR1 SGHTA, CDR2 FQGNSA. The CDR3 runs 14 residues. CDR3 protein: CASSLAPGAYEQYF. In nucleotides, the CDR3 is TGTGCCAGCAGCCTCGCCCCAGGCGCCTACGAGCAGTACTTC.

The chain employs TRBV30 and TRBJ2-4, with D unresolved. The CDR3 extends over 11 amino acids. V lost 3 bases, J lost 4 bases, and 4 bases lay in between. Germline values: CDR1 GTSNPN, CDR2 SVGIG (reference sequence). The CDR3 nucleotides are TGTGCCTGGAGCCTGAAAAACATTCAGTACTTC. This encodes CAWSLKNIQYF.

CDR3: CASSLWLAGGPNNEQFF. The CDR3 DNA is TGCGCCAGCAGCTTGTGGCTAGCGGGGGGGCCCAACAATGAGCAGTTCTTC. V and J are TRBV5-1 and TRBJ2-1, with 12 bases identical to TRBD2. The CDR3 has 17 residues. The junction had 7 bases not matched to a gene; V was cut back by 1 base and J by 5 bases. Germline CDR1 SGHRS, CDR2 YFSETQ. The variable domain in full, with the rest retrieved from reference TRBV5-1 and TRBJ2-1, is KAGVTQTPRYLIKTRGQQVTLSCSPISGHRSVSWYQQTPGQGLQFLFEYFSETQRNKGNFPGRFSGRQFSNSRSEMNVSTLELGDSALYLCASSLWLAGGPNNEQFFGPGTRLTVL.

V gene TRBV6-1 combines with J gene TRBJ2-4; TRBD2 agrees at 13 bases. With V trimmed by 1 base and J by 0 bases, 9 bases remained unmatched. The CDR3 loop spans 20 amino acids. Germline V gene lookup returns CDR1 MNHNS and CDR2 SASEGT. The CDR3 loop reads CASSEEKGLAGQLAKNIQYF. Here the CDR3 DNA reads TGTGCCAGCAGTGAAGAAAAGGGACTAGCGGGGCAACTAGCCAAAAACATTCAGTACTTC.

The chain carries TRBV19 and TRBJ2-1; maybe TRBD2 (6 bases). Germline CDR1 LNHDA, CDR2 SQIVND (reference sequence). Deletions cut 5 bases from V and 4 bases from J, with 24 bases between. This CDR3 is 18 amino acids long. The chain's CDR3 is CASSAPSGVAANYNEQFF. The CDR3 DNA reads TGTGCCAGTAGTGCCCCCTCGGGAGTAGCGGCTAATTACAATGAGCAGTTCTTC.

The CDR3 DNA reads TGTGCCATCAGTGACGATAAGACACCGCAAGAGACCCAGTACTTC. This sequence encodes CAISDDKTPQETQYF. The genes are TRBV10-3 and TRBJ2-5; no definite D call. The CDR3 has 15 residues. V gave up 3 bases and J gave up 2 bases, with 13 bases separating them. Germline CDR1 and CDR2: ENHRY and SYGVKD.

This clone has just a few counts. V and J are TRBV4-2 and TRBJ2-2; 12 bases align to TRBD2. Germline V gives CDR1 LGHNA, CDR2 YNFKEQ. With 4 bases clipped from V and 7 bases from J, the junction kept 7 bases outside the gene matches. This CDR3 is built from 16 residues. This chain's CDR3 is CASSPRTSGANGELFF. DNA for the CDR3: TGTGCCAGCAGCCCAAGGACTAGCGGGGCAAACGGGGAGCTGTTTTTT.

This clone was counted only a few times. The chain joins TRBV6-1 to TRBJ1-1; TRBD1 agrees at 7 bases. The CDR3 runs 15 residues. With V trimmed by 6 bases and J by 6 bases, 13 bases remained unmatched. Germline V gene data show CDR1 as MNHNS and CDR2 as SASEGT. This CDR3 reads CASRRDSGLLAEAFF. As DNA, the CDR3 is TGTGCCAGCAGGAGGGACAGTGGGCTACTCGCTGAAGCTTTCTTT.

The CDR3 loop reads CASSLMGVSGELFF. The CDR3 bases are TGTGCCAGCAGTTTAATGGGGGTTTCCGGGGAGCTGTTTTTT. V usage is TRBV27 and J usage is TRBJ2-2; D might be TRBD1 or TRBD2, each matching 5 bases. Trimming took 2 bases from V and 6 from J, leaving 10 bases between them. Per germline, CDR1 MNHEY and CDR2 SMNVEV (reference sequence). This CDR3 is 14 amino acids long.

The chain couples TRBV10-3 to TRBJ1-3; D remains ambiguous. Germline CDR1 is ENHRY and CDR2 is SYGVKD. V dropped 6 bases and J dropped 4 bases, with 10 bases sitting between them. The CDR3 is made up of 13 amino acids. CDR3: CAIRVGIGNTIYF. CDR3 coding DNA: TGTGCCATCAGAGTAGGGATCGGAAACACCATATATTTT.

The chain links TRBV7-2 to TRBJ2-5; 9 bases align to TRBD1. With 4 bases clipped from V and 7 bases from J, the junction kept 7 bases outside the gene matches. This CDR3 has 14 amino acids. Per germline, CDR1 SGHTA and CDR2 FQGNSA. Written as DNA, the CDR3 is TGTGCCAGCAGCTATACAGGGGGCGTGGGGACCCAGTACTTC. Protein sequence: CASSYTGGVGTQYF. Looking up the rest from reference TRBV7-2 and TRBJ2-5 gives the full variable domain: GAGVSQSPSNKVTEKGKDVELRCDPISGHTALYWYRQSLGQGLEFLIYFQGNSAPDKSGLPSDRFSAERTGGSVSTLTIQRTQQEDSAVYLCASSYTGGVGTQYFGPGTRLLVL.

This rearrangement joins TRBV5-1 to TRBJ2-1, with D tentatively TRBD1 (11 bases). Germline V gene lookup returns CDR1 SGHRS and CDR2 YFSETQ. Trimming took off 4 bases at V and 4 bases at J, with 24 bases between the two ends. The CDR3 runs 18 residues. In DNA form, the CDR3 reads TGCGCCAGCAGCCCGGGACAGGGGGGACTAGCGAGATACAATGAGCAGTTCTTC. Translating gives CASSPGQGGLARYNEQFF.

The CDR3 nucleotides are TGTGCCAGCAGCTTGGCTTGGGGTTTTCAGCCCCAGCATTTT. It translates to CASSLAWGFQPQHF. The V gene is TRBV5-4, the J gene TRBJ1-5; D is uncertain. Trimming removed 0 bases at V and 6 bases at J, with 10 bases between. The CDR3 contains 14 residues. Germline V gene data show CDR1 as SGHNT and CDR2 as YYREEE (reference sequence).

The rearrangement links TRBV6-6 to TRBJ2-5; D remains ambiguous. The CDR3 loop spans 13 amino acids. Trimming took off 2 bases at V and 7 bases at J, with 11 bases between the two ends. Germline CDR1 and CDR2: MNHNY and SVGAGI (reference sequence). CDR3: CASSYDLLGTQYF. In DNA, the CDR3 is TGTGCCAGCAGTTACGACCTCTTGGGGACCCAGTACTTC.

CDR3 bases: TGTGCCAGCAGCTTAGATGGCGGGAGGGCCATCGGGGAGCTGTTTTTT. Translation: CASSLDGGRAIGELFF. The chain couples TRBV11-3 to TRBJ2-2, with TRBD2 matching over 9 bases. V shed 0 bases, J shed 7 bases, and the junction held 6 bases outside the gene matches. This CDR3 region has 16 residues. From germline, CDR1 is SGHNT and CDR2 YENEEA.

The CDR3 reads CASSRDGRLTDNYGYTF. The DNA for the CDR3 is TGTGCCAGCAGTCGGGACGGCAGACTTACGGATAACTATGGCTACACCTTC. The rearrangement uses TRBV2 and TRBJ1-2; D is perhaps TRBD1 (5 bases). Trimming removed 5 bases at V and 1 base at J, with 20 bases between. From germline, CDR1 is SNHLY and CDR2 FYNNEI. The CDR3 is 17 amino acids.

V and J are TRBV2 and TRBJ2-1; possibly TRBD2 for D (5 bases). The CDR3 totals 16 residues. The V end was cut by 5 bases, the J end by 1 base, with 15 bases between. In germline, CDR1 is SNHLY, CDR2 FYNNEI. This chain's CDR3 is CASSPPRGMSYNEQFF. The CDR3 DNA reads TGTGCCAGCAGTCCGCCCCGGGGTATGTCCTACAATGAGCAGTTCTTC.